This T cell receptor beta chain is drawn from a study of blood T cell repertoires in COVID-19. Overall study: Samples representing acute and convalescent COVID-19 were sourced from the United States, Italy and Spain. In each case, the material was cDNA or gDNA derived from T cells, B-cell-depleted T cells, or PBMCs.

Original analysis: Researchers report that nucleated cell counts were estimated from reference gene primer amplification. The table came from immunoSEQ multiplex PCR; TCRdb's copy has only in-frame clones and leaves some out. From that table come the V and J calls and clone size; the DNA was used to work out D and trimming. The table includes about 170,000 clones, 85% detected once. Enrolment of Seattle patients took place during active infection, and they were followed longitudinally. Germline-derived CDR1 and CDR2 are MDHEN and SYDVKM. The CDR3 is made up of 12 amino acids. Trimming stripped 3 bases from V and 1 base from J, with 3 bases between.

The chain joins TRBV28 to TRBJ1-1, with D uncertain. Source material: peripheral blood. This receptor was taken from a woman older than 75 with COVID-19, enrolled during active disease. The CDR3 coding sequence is TGTGCCAGCAGTTTCCAGAACACTGAAGCTTTCTTT. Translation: CASSFQNTEAFF.